This T cell receptor (beta chain) emerged from a study of shared clonotypes between healthy human individuals. TCRdb's table, derived via immunoSEQ multiplex PCR, lists solely in-frame clones and lacks some. The sample lists around 2.5 million clones; approximately 93% were seen once. Trimming cost V 3 bases and J 5 bases, with 16 bases left between them. The CDR3 totals 15 residues. From germline, CDR1 is KGHSH and CDR2 LQKENI. The gene calls are TRBV18 and TRBJ1-2, with D tentatively TRBD1 (6 bases). This receptor was taken from a man younger than 30 in good health. Some clones in this sample may be carry-over from other donors' samples. Sequenced: naive CD4+ T cells from PBMCs. Subset noted: CD45RA+ positively selected. The CDR3 nucleotides read TGTGCCAGCTCACCTTTACCCGGGACACCATATGGCTACACCTTC. Residues: CASSPLPGTPYGYTF.